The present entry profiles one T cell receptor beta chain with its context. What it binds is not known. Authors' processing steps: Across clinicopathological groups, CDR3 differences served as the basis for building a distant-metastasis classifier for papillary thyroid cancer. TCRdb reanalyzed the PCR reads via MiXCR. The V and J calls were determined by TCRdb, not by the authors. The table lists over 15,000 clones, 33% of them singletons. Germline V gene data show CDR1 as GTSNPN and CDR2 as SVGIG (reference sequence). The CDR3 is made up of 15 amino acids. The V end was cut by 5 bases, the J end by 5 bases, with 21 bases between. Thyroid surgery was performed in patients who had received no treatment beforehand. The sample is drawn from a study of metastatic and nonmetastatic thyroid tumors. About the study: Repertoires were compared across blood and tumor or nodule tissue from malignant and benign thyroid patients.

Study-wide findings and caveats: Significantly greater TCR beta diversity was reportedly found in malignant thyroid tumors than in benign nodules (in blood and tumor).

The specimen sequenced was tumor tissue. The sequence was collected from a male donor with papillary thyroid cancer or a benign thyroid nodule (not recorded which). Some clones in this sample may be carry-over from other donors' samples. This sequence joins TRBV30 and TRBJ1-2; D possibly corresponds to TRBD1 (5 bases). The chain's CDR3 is CAWWLGGAEGYGYTF. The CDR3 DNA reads TGTGCCTGGTGGTTAGGAGGGGCTGAGGGGTATGGCTACACCTTC.